Following are 12 T cell receptor beta chains from one sample sequenced in a study of CD8 T cells in ankylosing spondylitis. TCRdb redid the calling of the 5' RACE reads with MiXCR, one entry per CDR3 protein. The data contain 200,000 to 250,000 distinct CDR3 sequences, around 25% of them singletons. Source material: blood, either unsorted or a sorted T cell fraction (not recorded which). These receptors originate from a male donor with ankylosing spondylitis or in good health (not recorded which).

The rearrangement uses TRBV20-1 and TRBJ2-5, with 12 bases fitting TRBD1. From germline, CDR1 is DFQATT and CDR2 SNEGSKA (reference sequence). Trimming at V came to 5 bases and at J to 2 bases, leaving 3 bases not matched to a gene. This CDR3 is 14 amino acids long. The CDR3 nucleotides read TGCAGTGCTCGGGACAGGGGGCTGCAAGAGACCCAGTACTTC. This codes for CSARDRGLQETQYF.

This clonotype came up a few times. V and J are TRBV6-1 and TRBJ2-1; 9 positions agree with TRBD1. This CDR3 region has 14 residues. V shed 6 bases, J shed 6 bases, and the junction held 6 bases outside the gene matches. CDR1 and CDR2 from the germline V gene are MNHNS and SASEGT. CDR3 nucleotide sequence: TGTGCCAGCAGCTCCGGGACAGGGATCAATGAGCAGTTCTTC. Its translation is CASSSGTGINEQFF.

This clonotype was seen repeatedly, ten times or more. V usage is TRBV29-1 and J usage is TRBJ2-3; D gene uncertain. Trimming left V 7 bases short and J 3 bases short, with 17 bases between. This CDR3 has 14 amino acids. The germline V gene encodes CDR1 SQVTM and CDR2 ANQGSEA. DNA for the CDR3: TGCAGCGCCACCCAAGGTAGCAGAACAGATACGCAGTATTTT. This codes for CSATQGSRTDTQYF.

This chain joins TRBV20-1 and TRBJ2-1, with a weak D call TRBD2 (5 bases). This CDR3 has 12 amino acids. Germline V gene sequence: CDR1 DFQATT, CDR2 SNEGSKA (reference sequence). The V and J ends lost 6 bases and 9 bases respectively, with 15 bases between them. CDR3 DNA: TGCAGTGCGCGGACCCCGGGAAGTGAGCAGTTCTTC. This codes for CSARTPGSEQFF.

This clonotype was seen repeatedly, ten times or more. The rearrangement joins TRBV27 to TRBJ2-3; 14 positions agree with TRBD2. The germline CDR1 and CDR2 sequences are MNHEY and SMNVEV (reference sequence). CDR3 length: 17 amino acids. V lost 6 bases and J lost 5; bases outside the gene matches: 10. The CDR3 region has the DNA TGTGCCAGCAGCCCAACCCGACTAGCGGGAGGGAGAGATACGCAGTATTTT. Protein: CASSPTRLAGGRDTQYF.

The chain uses TRBV5-1 and TRBJ2-3; 7 bases fit TRBD2. From germline, CDR1 is SGHRS and CDR2 YFSETQ. The CDR3 extends over 16 amino acids. The V gene end was trimmed by 0 bases and the J gene end by 4 bases; junction bases not matched to a gene: 8. The CDR3 DNA follows: TGCGCCAGCAGCTTGGCCTTTAGGGGAGGGGCAGATACGCAGTATTTT. Its translation is CASSLAFRGGADTQYF.

The V and J genes are TRBV29-1 and TRBJ1-2; tentatively, D is TRBD1 (5 bases). Germline V lookup: CDR1 SQVTM, CDR2 ANQGSEA. V lost 5 bases, J lost 4 bases, and 17 bases lay in between. CDR3 length: 14 amino acids. The CDR3 spells CSVTTTAGRYGYTF. As DNA, the CDR3 is TGCAGCGTTACCACGACAGCGGGTCGCTATGGCTACACCTTC.

This clonotype was seen ten or more times. The V and J genes are TRBV4-3 and TRBJ1-4, with 7 bases matching TRBD1. The CDR3 is made up of 15 amino acids. Germline-derived CDR1 and CDR2 are LGHNA and YSLEER. V was clipped by 5 bases and J by 7 bases; unmatched bases: 10. The CDR3 here is CASSYSHRGLEKLFF. The DNA of the CDR3 is TGCGCCAGCAGCTATTCGCACAGGGGCCTTGAAAAACTGTTTTTT.

This clonotype was seen repeatedly, ten times or more. The genes are TRBV5-1 and TRBJ2-1; D remains unclear. The germline V gene has CDR1 SGHRS and CDR2 YFSETQ. The CDR3 is made up of 14 amino acids. With 5 bases removed from V and 0 bases from J, the gap between germline ends came to 9 bases. CDR3 protein: CASRLQSSYNEQFF. As DNA, the CDR3 is TGCGCCAGCAGATTGCAGAGCTCCTACAATGAGCAGTTCTTC.

This clonotype has at least ten counts. The rearrangement joins TRBV4-3 to TRBJ1-5; D call uncertain. Between the trimmed V and J ends, which lost 0 bases and 2 bases, there was a span of 8 bases. This CDR3 is 15 amino acids long. Germline-derived CDR1 and CDR2 are LGHNA and YSLEER. The DNA of the CDR3 is TGCGCCAGCAGCCAAGACCCCGGGGGCAATCAGCCCCAGCATTTT. This codes for CASSQDPGGNQPQHF.

The V and J genes are TRBV5-1 and TRBJ1-1; possibly TRBD1 for D (5 bases). The ends were cut back, 5 bases at V and 5 bases at J, with 13 bases in the middle. Germline lookup yields CDR1 SGHRS and CDR2 YFSETQ. CDR3 size: 13 residues. The DNA of the CDR3 is TGCGCCAGCAGTAAAGGGGCAGGGACTGAAGCTTTCTTT. As protein: CASSKGAGTEAFF.

At least ten counts were recorded for this clonotype. V gene TRBV29-1 combines with J gene TRBJ2-5; weak D call: TRBD2 (5 bases). The ends were cut back, 5 bases at V and 2 bases at J, with 9 bases in the middle. This CDR3 has 12 amino acids. The germline V gene encodes CDR1 SQVTM and CDR2 ANQGSEA. Here the CDR3 reads CSVLEGQETQYF. CDR3 nucleotides: TGCAGCGTTCTAGAGGGACAAGAGACCCAGTACTTC.